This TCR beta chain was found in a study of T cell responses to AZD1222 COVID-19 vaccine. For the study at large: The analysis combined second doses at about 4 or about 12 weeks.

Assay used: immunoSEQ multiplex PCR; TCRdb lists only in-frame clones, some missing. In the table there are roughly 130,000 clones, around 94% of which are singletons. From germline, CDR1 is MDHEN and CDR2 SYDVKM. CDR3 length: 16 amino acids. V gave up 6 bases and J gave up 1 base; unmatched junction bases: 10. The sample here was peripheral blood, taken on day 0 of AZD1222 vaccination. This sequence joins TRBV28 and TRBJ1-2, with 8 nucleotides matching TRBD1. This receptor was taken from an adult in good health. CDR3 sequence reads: CASSPPGQAFNYGYTF. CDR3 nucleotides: TGTGCCAGCAGCCCCCCGGGACAGGCATTTAACTATGGCTACACCTTC.